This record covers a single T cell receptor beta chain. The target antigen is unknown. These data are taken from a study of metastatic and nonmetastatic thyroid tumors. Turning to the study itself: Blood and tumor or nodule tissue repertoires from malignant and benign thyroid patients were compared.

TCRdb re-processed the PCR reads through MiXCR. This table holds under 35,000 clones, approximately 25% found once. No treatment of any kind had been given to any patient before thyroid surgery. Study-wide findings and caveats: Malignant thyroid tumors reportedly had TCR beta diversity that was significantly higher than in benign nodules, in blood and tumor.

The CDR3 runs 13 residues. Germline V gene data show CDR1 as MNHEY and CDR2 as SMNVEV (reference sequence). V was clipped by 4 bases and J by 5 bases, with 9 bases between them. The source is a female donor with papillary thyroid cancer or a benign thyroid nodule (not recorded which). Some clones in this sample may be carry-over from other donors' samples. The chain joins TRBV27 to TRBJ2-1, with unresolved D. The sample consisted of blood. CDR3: CASSWQTNNEQFF. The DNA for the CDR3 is TGTGCCAGCAGTTGGCAGACAAACAATGAGCAGTTCTTC.